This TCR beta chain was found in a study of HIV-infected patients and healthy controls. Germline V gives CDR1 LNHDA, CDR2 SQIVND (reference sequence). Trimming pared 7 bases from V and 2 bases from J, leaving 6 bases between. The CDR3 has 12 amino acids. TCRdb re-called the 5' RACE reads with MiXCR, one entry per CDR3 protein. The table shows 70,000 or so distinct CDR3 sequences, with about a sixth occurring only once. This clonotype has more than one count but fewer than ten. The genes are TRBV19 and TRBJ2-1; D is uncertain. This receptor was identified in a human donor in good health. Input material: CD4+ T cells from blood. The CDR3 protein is CASKGTYNEQFF. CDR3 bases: TGTGCCAGTAAGGGCACCTACAATGAGCAGTTCTTC.